This T cell receptor (beta chain) was documented in a study of blood T cell repertoires in COVID-19. This clone has just a few counts. Original processing methods: Estimated nucleated cell counts came from reference gene primer amplification. Profiling relied on immunoSEQ multiplex PCR, and the TCRdb table lists in-frame clones only, not all of them. That table gives V, J and clone size, and the DNA gave D and trimming. The table shows under 250,000 clones, with around 84% occurring only once. This TCR derives from a human donor in a cohort sampled during active COVID-19. Sequenced: peripheral blood.

The DNA of the CDR3 is TGTGCCAGCAGCCACCGGGTACGTGGGGAGCTGTTTTTT. Protein: CASSHRVRGELFF. The rearrangement joins TRBV4-2 to TRBJ2-2; D ambiguous. Trimming shortened V by 3 bases and J by 8 bases, and 10 bases separated the two germline ends. This CDR3 comprises 13 residues. Germline V gives CDR1 LGHNA, CDR2 YNFKEQ.